This T cell receptor beta chain comes out of a study of cytomegalovirus exposure and HLA in healthy donors. The donors, nominally healthy at sampling, likely had unrecorded immune exposures. Regarding this clone: As yet, its antigen is unknown.

Study-level results: According to a later analysis, donors in an Asian-associated ancestry cluster reportedly had fewer N-insertions than the approximately 720-donor mean. Most likely, a cluster of highly shared sequence variants arose as a sequencing artifact. With DRB1 most and HLA-C fewest, TCR association rates differed between HLA loci in a later analysis.

CDR1 and CDR2 (germline): SGHDT, YYEEEE. CDR3 length equals 13 residues. V lost 3 bases and J lost 7, with 13 bases in between. The PCR employed 60 Vbeta primers together with 13 Jbeta primers. This table comes from immunoSEQ multiplex PCR, and its TCRdb copy is limited to in-frame clones, with some not included. Recorded here are some 120,000 clones; the top ten clones represent about 2.2%. Sequenced material: PBMCs. This clonotype originated in a man aged 35 to 55 in good health and CMV-seronegative. The gene calls are TRBV5-6 and TRBJ1-1, with D perhaps TRBD1 (5 bases). CDR3 nucleotide sequence: TGTGCCAGCAGCTGGGGGGAACGGCGTGAAGCTTTCTTT. Translation gives CASSWGERREAFF.